Described below is a single T cell receptor (beta chain) sequence and its context. As yet, its antigen is unknown. Some clones are missing from TCRdb's copy, which holds only in-frame ones; the method was immunoSEQ multiplex PCR. Of roughly 58,000 clones listed, roughly 89% are singletons. This CDR3 has 13 amino acids. Trimming cost V 2 bases and J 4 bases, with 8 bases left between them. Germline CDR1 MNHEY, CDR2 SVGEGT. This sample is drawn from a study of T cell responses to AZD1222 COVID-19 vaccine. General study results and limits: The repertoires were collected only after the peak T cell response. Donors were chiefly white British, with a greater number of females, and clonal diversity was perhaps underestimated.

The TCR originated in an adult who received the AZD1222 COVID-19 vaccine. This sequence joins TRBV6-2 or TRBV6-3 and TRBJ1-2, with D unclear. The specimen comprised peripheral blood, sampled 28 days after the second AZD1222 dose. CDR3 loop: CASSYSTSYGYTF. For the CDR3, the DNA is TGTGCCAGCAGTTACAGCACCTCCTATGGCTACACCTTC.